This TCR beta chain was profiled in a study of T cell responses to AZD1222 COVID-19 vaccine. Remarks on this clone: The antigen remains unidentified.

TCRdb's table, derived via immunoSEQ multiplex PCR, lists solely in-frame clones and lacks some. The table has tens of thousands of clones, about four fifths seen once; the top ten hold 9.5% to 13%. Notes on the study in general: Just 5 to 7 AZD1222 recipients were seropositive at baseline.

The V gene's germline CDR1 is SNHLY and CDR2 FYNNEI. Trimming removed 1 base at V and 0 bases at J, with 9 bases between. The CDR3 is 15 amino acids. The source material was peripheral blood, sampled on day 0 of AZD1222 vaccination. The chain employs TRBV2 and TRBJ1-1; D uncertain. The receptor comes from an adult in good health. The chain's CDR3 is CASSEENLMNTEAFF. For the CDR3, the DNA is TGTGCCAGCAGTGAAGAAAATCTTATGAACACTGAAGCTTTCTTT. Full variable domain (rest looked up from reference TRBV2 and TRBJ1-1): EPEVTQTPSHQVTQMGQEVILRCVPISNHLYFYWYRQILGQKVEFLVSFYNNEISEKSEIFDDQFSVERPDGSNFTLKIRSTKLEDSAMYFCASSEENLMNTEAFFGQGTRLTVV.